This is a list of T cell receptor beta chains from one sample in a study of blood T cell repertoires in COVID-19. Repertoires were generated with immunoSEQ multiplex PCR, while TCRdb's copy carries only in-frame clones and drops some. Of approximately 150,000 clones in the sample, roughly 87% were seen once. Sequencing was carried out using peripheral blood. The receptors stem from an older woman with acute or convalescent COVID-19. The CDR3 runs from the conserved cysteine through the conserved F or W. The D gene is left open where the match is weak. Not all rows give a size; the values are once, few, many and, for expanded clones, a class.

V gene	D gene	J gene	clone size	CDR3 DNA	CDR3 protein
TRBV13	-	TRBJ1-2	-	TGTGCCAGCAGCGCAACAGGGATTTGGAGAGACTATGGCTACACCTTC	CASSATGIWRDYGYTF
TRBV19	TRBD1	TRBJ1-2	-	TGTGCCAGTTCGACAGGGAGGTATGGCTACACCTTC	CASSTGRYGYTF
TRBV5-1	-	TRBJ1-3	-	TGCGCCAGCAGCCCCGAGGGTCTTGGAAACACCATATATTTT	CASSPEGLGNTIYF
TRBV28	TRBD1	TRBJ1-2	-	TGTGCCAGCAGTTTGCCGGACAGGGCAGATGGCTACACCTTC	CASSLPDRADGYTF
TRBV20-1	TRBD1	TRBJ1-2	-	TGCAGTGCTAGTCGGTCGGGACAGGCTAACTATGGCTACACCTTC	CSASRSGQANYGYTF
TRBV10-3	-	TRBJ2-6	once	TGTGCCATCAGTGAGAGAGGAGCCTCTGGGGCCAACGTCCTGACTTTC	CAISERGASGANVLTF
TRBV6-2/TRBV6-3	-	TRBJ2-7	-	TGTGCCAGCAACCCTAGCCTAGCACCCGAGCAGTACTTC	CASNPSLAPEQYF
TRBV27	-	TRBJ2-7	-	TGTGCCAGCAGTTTATTAGGAGGGGCGCCCTACGAGCAGTACTTC	CASSLLGGAPYEQYF
TRBV4-1	-	TRBJ2-1	once	TGCGCCAGCAGCCATCCGGGGGACCTGGGAGTGTATGAGCAGTTCTTC	CASSHPGDLGVYEQFF
TRBV5-4	-	TRBJ1-2	-	TGTGCCAGCAGCCCAACGGACAGATCCTATGGCTACACCTTC	CASSPTDRSYGYTF
TRBV5-1	-	TRBJ2-1	-	TGCGCCAGCAGCCCGACAGGTAATGAGCAGTTCTTC	CASSPTGNEQFF
TRBV21-1	-	TRBJ1-6	-	TGTGCCAGCAGCAACAGGGTTTTAAATTCACCCCTCCACTTT	CASSNRVLNSPLHF
TRBV24-1	TRBD1	TRBJ1-5	-	TGTGCCACCAGCACAGGGGGCGGAAGCAATCAGCCCCAGCATTTT	CATSTGGGSNQPQHF
TRBV5-4	-	TRBJ2-7	-	TGTGCCAGCAGCTCCCAACAGGGTAACAACGAGCAGTACTTC	CASSSQQGNNEQYF
TRBV5-5	TRBD2	TRBJ2-3	-	TGTGCCAGCAGCTTCCGACGGGGAGGGGACAGCACAGATACGCAGTATTTT	CASSFRRGGDSTDTQYF
TRBV19	-	TRBJ2-7	-	TGTGCCAGTAGTATCCTGGTCGCGGGACCAGAGAGACCAACCTACGAGCAGTACTTC	CASSILVAGPERPTYEQYF
TRBV29-1	-	TRBJ1-2	-	TGCAGCGTTGCTGCAGGATCCTATGGCTACACCTTC	CSVAAGSYGYTF
TRBV4-1	-	TRBJ1-2	-	TGCGCCAGCAGCCAAGGAGGGGGCTATGGCTACACCTTC	CASSQGGGYGYTF
TRBV9	TRBD1	TRBJ2-7	once	TGTGCCAGCAGCGTAAGTCCGACAGGGGTATTGAGCGAGCAGTACTTC	CASSVSPTGVLSEQYF
TRBV4-3	TRBD1	TRBJ1-1	-	TGCGCCAGCAGCCTCTCAGGGGGTATGAACACTGAAGCTTTCTTT	CASSLSGGMNTEAFF
TRBV4-1	-	TRBJ2-3	-	TGCGCCAGCAGCCAAGGACTAACTAGCACAGATACGCAGTATTTT	CASSQGLTSTDTQYF
TRBV11-2	TRBD1	TRBJ2-7	-	TGTGCCAGCAGCTCCCGACAGGGAATTAGTAAATCCTACGAGCAGTACTTC	CASSSRQGISKSYEQYF
TRBV25-1	-	TRBJ1-2	once	TGTGCCAGCAGTGATGGGGGGAACTATGGCTACACCTTC	CASSDGGNYGYTF
TRBV19	TRBD1	TRBJ2-7	-	TGTGCCAGTAGTAGCGGGACAGGGGCGACCTCCTACGAGCAGTACTTC	CASSSGTGATSYEQYF
TRBV3-1/TRBV3-2	-	TRBJ1-2	-	TGTGCCAGCAGCCAAGAGCAGGGCTTGTTGGTAAAGGGCTACACCTTC	CASSQEQGLLVKGYTF
TRBV5-6	TRBD1	TRBJ1-2	-	TGTGCCAGCAGCTTTGCGGACAGGGGCGACTATGGCTACACCTTC	CASSFADRGDYGYTF
TRBV12-3/TRBV12-4	-	TRBJ2-7	-	TGTGCCAGCAGTTGGGGGCCCACCTACGAGCAGTACTTC	CASSWGPTYEQYF
TRBV5-1	TRBD1	TRBJ1-3	-	TGCGCCAGCAGCACAGGGGACTCTGGAAACACCATATATTTT	CASSTGDSGNTIYF
TRBV5-1	-	TRBJ2-7	-	TGCGCCAGCAGCTTGGGACTAGTAAACGAGCAGTACTTC	CASSLGLVNEQYF
TRBV10-1	TRBD1	TRBJ1-2	-	TGCGCCAGCAGACCGGGACAGCCGCCGTACTATGGCTACACCTTC	CASRPGQPPYYGYTF
TRBV15	-	TRBJ1-2	once	TGTGCCACCAGCAGAGAAACAGGTATCCTATCTAACTATGGCTACACCTTC	CATSRETGILSNYGYTF
TRBV10-3	TRBD1	TRBJ1-2	-	TGTGCCATCAGTAAACGGGACAGACTCTATGGCTACACCTTC	CAISKRDRLYGYTF
TRBV12-3/TRBV12-4	TRBD2	TRBJ2-7	few	TGTGCCAGCAGTTTAGTCCGAGCGGGGGAGCAGTACTTC	CASSLVRAGEQYF
TRBV5-1	-	TRBJ2-3	-	TGCGCCAGCAGCTTGGCCGACGCTAGCAGCTATACGCAGTATTTT	CASSLADASSYTQYF
TRBV4-3	TRBD1	TRBJ2-7	once	TGCGCCAGCAGCCAAGAGGTGGGACAGGGGTGGTCCTACGAGCAGTACTTC	CASSQEVGQGWSYEQYF
TRBV9	TRBD2	TRBJ2-1	few	TGTGCCAGCAGCGTTGGGACTAGCGGGACCTACAATGAGCAGTTCTTC	CASSVGTSGTYNEQFF
TRBV6-4	TRBD2	TRBJ2-1	once	TGTGCCAGCAGTGACTCGATCGTGGGGACTAGCGGGAGGGTCTATGAGCAGTTCTTC	CASSDSIVGTSGRVYEQFF
TRBV27	TRBD2	TRBJ2-2	-	TGTGCCAGCAGTTTACAGACTAGCGGGGGGGATTTCATTGTCACGGCCGGGGAGCTGTTTTTT	CASSLQTSGGDFIVTAGELFF
TRBV28	-	TRBJ2-7	many	TGTGCCAGCAGTTTGGGGGGAGTGATCTACGAGCAGTACTTC	CASSLGGVIYEQYF
TRBV24-1	TRBD1	TRBJ2-7	-	TGTGCCACCGTAGTGGATTGGGACAGGGATTTGCGTAGGGTATCCTACGAGCAGTACTTC	CATVVDWDRDLRRVSYEQYF
TRBV5-1	TRBD1	TRBJ2-7	-	TGCGCCAGCAGCTTGGACAGGGGAAGCTCCTACGAGCAGTACTTC	CASSLDRGSSYEQYF
TRBV18	TRBD1	TRBJ1-5	-	TGTGCCAGCTCACCAGGGACAGGGGGCGCGAGCCAGCCCCAGCATTTT	CASSPGTGGASQPQHF